The 9 T cell receptor beta chains listed next were all sequenced from one sample in a study of shared clonotypes between healthy human individuals. Method: immunoSEQ multiplex PCR; TCRdb's copy keeps in-frame clones and lacks some. The data contain millions of clones, 90% to 95% of them singletons. The sample taken for sequencing was naive CD4+ T cells sorted from blood. This sample's subset: CD45RA+ positively selected. These receptors originate from a young man in good health.

CDR3 nucleotides: TGCAGCGTTGGCGACAGGGCCGAGACCCAGTACTTC. This sequence encodes CSVGDRAETQYF. The V gene is TRBV29-1, the J gene TRBJ2-5; 7 bases are a match to TRBD1. CDR3 size: 12 residues. The junction had 4 bases not matched to a gene; V was cut back by 4 bases and J by 5 bases. Germline V CDR1 and CDR2: SQVTM, ANQGSEA.

This chain uses TRBV7-2 with TRBJ2-7, with 9 bases aligning to TRBD2. The CDR3 sequence is 17 residues long. V lost 5 bases and J lost 4; bases outside the gene matches: 15. CDR1 and CDR2 (germline): SGHTA, FQGNSA. The CDR3 loop is CASSPQGSGSLAYEQYF. In DNA form, the CDR3 reads TGTGCCAGCAGCCCCCAAGGTAGCGGGAGTTTGGCGTACGAGCAGTACTTC.

This CDR3 is CAWRVPGVVNYGYTF. CDR3 coding DNA: TGTGCCTGGAGGGTACCCGGGGTAGTGAATTATGGCTACACCTTC. V gene TRBV30 combines with J gene TRBJ1-2, with D unclear. The CDR3 runs 15 residues. Germline CDR1 GTSNPN, CDR2 SVGIG (reference sequence). Trimming cost V 3 bases and J 5 bases, with 19 bases left between them.

The J gene is TRBJ2-4, the V gene TRBV28; no firm D call. CDR3 length: 12 amino acids. Germline assignment: CDR1 MDHEN and CDR2 SYDVKM. V was trimmed by 6 bases and J by 0 bases, leaving 3 bases between them. The CDR3 sequence: CASSVAKNIQYF. DNA for the CDR3: TGTGCCAGCAGCGTAGCCAAAAACATTCAGTACTTC.

Points on this clone: This sample includes further DNA sequences coding for the same CDR3. The gene calls are TRBV30 and TRBJ2-7; 8 bases align to TRBD1. Germline-derived CDR1 and CDR2 are GTSNPN and SVGIG (reference sequence). V lost 2 bases to trimming and J lost 7 bases; unmatched junction nucleotides: 7. The CDR3 runs 13 residues. CDR3 nucleotides: TGTGCCTGGAGTTTGCAGGGGGCGGGGGAGCAGTACTTC. Translating it yields CAWSLQGAGEQYF.

The chain joins TRBV9 to TRBJ1-2; weak D call: TRBD1 (6 bases). The CDR3 consists of 14 residues. Germline lookup yields CDR1 SGDLS and CDR2 YYNGEE. The V end lost 4 bases, the J end lost 0 bases, and 10 bases lay between the germline ends. The CDR3, as DNA: TGTGCCAGCAGCCCCAGGGGCCCTAACTATGGCTACACCTTC. It translates to CASSPRGPNYGYTF.

V is TRBV7-9 and J is TRBJ2-7, with D perhaps TRBD2 (6 bases). V was clipped by 6 bases and J by 3 bases, with 18 bases between them. The CDR3 runs to 15 residues. Germline V gene lookup returns CDR1 SEHNR and CDR2 FQNEAQ (reference sequence). CDR3: CASRSFGGGSYEQYF. For the CDR3, the DNA is TGTGCCAGCAGGTCTTTCGGGGGAGGAAGCTACGAGCAGTACTTC. Using reference TRBV7-9 and TRBJ2-7 for the parts outside the CDR3, the full variable domain is DTGVSQNPRHKITKRGQNVTFRCDPISEHNRLYWYRQTLGQGPEFLTYFQNEAQLEKSRLLSDRFSAERPKGSFSTLEIQRTEQGDSAMYLCASRSFGGGSYEQYFGPGTRLTVT.

This clone has a single count. The chain's CDR3 is CASREPGANVLTF. The CDR3 DNA reads TGTGCCAGCAGAGAGCCTGGGGCCAACGTCCTGACTTTC. V is TRBV7-2 and J is TRBJ2-6; no clear D. CDR1 SGHTA and CDR2 FQGNSA come from the germline V gene. V was shortened by 6 bases and J by 2 bases, with 5 bases between the two germline ends. The CDR3 has 13 residues.

J is TRBJ1-5 and V is TRBV28, with D unresolved. The CDR3 contains 15 residues. V gave up 4 bases and J gave up 0 bases, with 10 bases separating them. Per germline, CDR1 MDHEN and CDR2 SYDVKM. CDR3 residues: CASSSGDNSNQPQHF. The CDR3 DNA reads as TGTGCCAGCAGTTCAGGAGACAATAGCAATCAGCCCCAGCATTTT.